The 22 T cell receptor beta chains listed next were all sequenced from one sample in a study of T-cell reconstitution after alpha-beta-depleted transplantation in children. Unique molecular identifiers were incorporated into the prepared TCRbeta library. One entry per CDR3 protein, called by TCRdb with MiXCR from the PCR reads. The sample has hundreds of thousands of distinct CDR3 sequences; approximately 17% are singletons. The sequences come from PBMCs, mostly from graft donor cells, collected 360 days after TCRalphabeta/CD19-depleted stem cell transplant. These receptors all stem from a male patient between 2 and 15 years old who had a stem cell transplant for acute lymphoblastic leukemia, so the T cells may come from the graft donor.

V gene TRBV20-1 combines with J gene TRBJ2-7; either TRBD1 or TRBD2 may supply D (6 bases each). Trimming shortened V by 2 bases and J by 4 bases, and 12 bases separated the two germline ends. Germline values: CDR1 DFQATT, CDR2 SNEGSKA (reference sequence). There are 13 residues in the CDR3. The CDR3 region is CSARKPGAYEQYF. CDR3 sequence (DNA): TGCAGTGCTAGAAAGCCGGGGGCGTACGAGCAGTACTTC.

The V gene is TRBV3-1, the J gene TRBJ2-5; 9 bases align to TRBD2. V dropped 7 bases and J dropped 5; count of bases not matched to a gene: 5. CDR1 and CDR2 (germline): LGHDT, YNNKEL (reference sequence). The CDR3 length is 13 residues. The CDR3 sequence is CASINSGGETQYF. The CDR3 DNA is TGTGCCAGCATCAATAGCGGGGGCGAGACCCAGTACTTC.

In its sample, this clonotype was seen many times. The chain is built from TRBV20-1 and TRBJ2-1; tentative D call: TRBD2 (6 bases). Germline V gene data show CDR1 as DFQATT and CDR2 as SNEGSKA (reference sequence). Deletions cut 0 bases from V and 6 bases from J, with 15 bases between. The CDR3 length is 15 residues. CDR3 sequence: CSARESGTASNEQFF. DNA for the CDR3: TGCAGTGCTAGAGAGTCCGGGACTGCATCCAATGAGCAGTTCTTC.

This clonotype showed up just a few times. The chain recombines TRBV20-1 with TRBJ2-1; the match to TRBD2 covers 10 bases. The trim removed 5 bases at V and 5 bases at J, leaving 15 bases unmatched. Germline-derived CDR1 and CDR2 are DFQATT and SNEGSKA (reference sequence). The CDR3 is made up of 17 amino acids. CDR3 in DNA: TGCAGTGCTCAGTCATTTTTCGGACTAGCGGATCACAATGAGCAGTTCTTC. Its translation is CSAQSFFGLADHNEQFF.

Points on this clonotype: Mismatch with germline at one junction end may stem from a read error. CDR3 DNA sequence: TGCAGTGCTAGTCCCTTGATCTTCAGGAGTAGTCCCCCAACTCAGTCCTTC. As protein: CSASPLIFRSSPPTQSF. The chain recombines TRBV20-1 with TRBJ1-2, with D unresolved. Germline V CDR1 and CDR2: DFQATT, SNEGSKA (reference sequence). This CDR3 is built from 17 residues.

The rearrangement joins TRBV28 to TRBJ2-2, with 7 bases aligning to TRBD1. The CDR3 sequence is 14 residues long. Germline CDR1 reads MDHEN; CDR2 reads SYDVKM. V trimming: 5 bases; J trimming: 2 bases; junction bases outside the gene matches: 2. For the CDR3, the DNA is TGTGCCAGCAGTCGACAGGGAAACACCGGGGAGCTGTTTTTT. Translation: CASSRQGNTGELFF.

The J gene is TRBJ2-7, the V gene TRBV5-1; D might be TRBD2 (6 bases). Germline-derived CDR1 and CDR2 are SGHRS and YFSETQ. There are 12 residues in the CDR3. V was pared by 4 bases and J by 5 bases, with 10 bases between. CDR3 coding DNA: TGCGCCAGCAGCCCGGGACTCCACGAGCAGTACTTC. This codes for CASSPGLHEQYF.

This clonotype was picked up a small number of times. The chain carries TRBV29-1 and TRBJ2-2; D ambiguous. The V gene's germline CDR1 is SQVTM and CDR2 ANQGSEA. The CDR3 runs to 13 residues. V was cut by 8 bases and J by 3 bases, with 13 bases left in between. CDR3 in DNA: TGCAGCTTTTCGACCATGGACACCGGGGAGCTGTTTTTT. This codes for CSFSTMDTGELFF.

This clonotype has a handful of counts. The rearrangement links TRBV7-2 to TRBJ2-7; D remains unclear. CDR1 and CDR2 from the germline V gene are SGHTA and FQGNSA. This CDR3 is built from 14 residues. Trimming stripped 6 bases from V and 6 bases from J, with 18 bases between. The CDR3 DNA is TGTGCCAGCAGTTGGTCCAGACTCCTTGGCGAGCAGTACTTC. As protein: CASSWSRLLGEQYF.

This clonotype was counted between two and nine times. The gene calls are TRBV7-2 and TRBJ1-1, with unresolved D. Germline-derived CDR1 and CDR2 are SGHTA and FQGNSA. Trimming removed 0 bases from V and 3 bases from J, with 14 bases in between. This CDR3 is built from 16 residues. As DNA, the CDR3 is TGTGCCAGCAGCTTAGCAGGGAACCGTGCGTACACTGAAGCTTTCTTT. Amino acid sequence: CASSLAGNRAYTEAFF.

The chain uses TRBV12-3 or TRBV12-4 and TRBJ1-1; 10 positions match TRBD1. This CDR3 spans 17 amino acids. V gave up 6 bases and J gave up 1 base; unmatched junction bases: 11. The CDR3 here is CASSRTMGQGSNTEAFF. DNA for the CDR3: TGTGCCAGCAGCCGGACGATGGGACAGGGGTCGAACACTGAAGCTTTCTTT.

The chain employs TRBV11-2 and TRBJ2-3; D is possibly TRBD2 (6 bases). This CDR3 is built from 19 residues. Germline V gene data show CDR1 as SGHAT and CDR2 as FQNNGV. With 0 bases removed from V and 8 bases from J, the gap between germline ends came to 27 bases. CDR3 DNA sequence: TGTGCCAGCAGCTTAGATCGATTTGAGCAGGGTCCGACCGGGGGTACGCAGTATTTT. Residues: CASSLDRFEQGPTGGTQYF. Variable domain in full (rest from reference TRBV11-2 and TRBJ2-3): EAGVAQSPRYKIIEKRQSVAFWCNPISGHATLYWYQQILGQGPKLLIQFQNNGVVDDSQLPKDRFSAERLKGVDSTLKIQPAKLEDSAVYLCASSLDRFEQGPTGGTQYFGPGTRLTVL.

This clonotype was counted many times. The rearrangement joins TRBV7-6 to TRBJ2-2; the match to TRBD2 covers 10 bases. V lost 1 base and J lost 4; bases outside the gene matches: 6. Germline loops: CDR1 SGHVS, CDR2 FNYEAQ. The CDR3 runs 17 residues. In DNA form, the CDR3 reads TGTGCCAGCAGCTTAGAGCCCCTAGCGGGGGCCACCGGGGAGCTGTTTTTT. Amino acid sequence: CASSLEPLAGATGELFF.

This clonotype was seen a handful of times. The rearrangement uses TRBV7-8 and TRBJ2-7; D might be TRBD1 or TRBD2, each matching 6 bases. Trimming stripped 5 bases from V and 4 bases from J, with 15 bases between. The CDR3 runs 14 residues. Looked up from germline, CDR1 is SGHVS and CDR2 is FQNEAQ. In DNA, the CDR3 is TGTGCCAGCAGCAGCCTCACAGGGACTTACGAGCAGTACTTC. This sequence encodes CASSSLTGTYEQYF.

The genes are TRBV12-3 or TRBV12-4 and TRBJ2-1; TRBD2 agrees at 11 bases. The V and J ends lost 5 bases and 4 bases, in that order; junction bases with no gene match: 10. The CDR3 runs 17 residues. CDR3 nucleotides: TGTGCCAGCAGTCACCCCCTAGCGGGGGGACCGTACAATGAGCAGTTCTTC. Amino acids: CASSHPLAGGPYNEQFF.

Many counts were recorded for this clonotype. V is TRBV5-1 and J is TRBJ1-1, with a possible D match to TRBD1 (6 bases). The CDR3 spans 15 residues. The V gene lost 2 bases and the J gene lost 4 bases, with 15 bases spanning the gap. The germline gives CDR1 SGHRS, CDR2 YFSETQ. This CDR3 reads CASSFQQGQRTEAFF. The CDR3 DNA sequence: TGCGCCAGCAGCTTCCAACAGGGCCAGCGCACTGAAGCTTTCTTT.

This clonotype was seen only a few times. V gene TRBV12-3 or TRBV12-4 combines with J gene TRBJ1-3; D not resolved. Trimming removed 5 bases from V and 4 bases from J, with 21 bases in between. This CDR3 is 17 amino acids long. In DNA, the CDR3 is TGTGCCAGCAGTCACAGCGGAGGCAGGAGCCCAGGAAACACCATATATTTT. Translated: CASSHSGGRSPGNTIYF.

Many counts were recorded for this clonotype. V is TRBV27 and J is TRBJ1-5; D remains ambiguous. From germline, CDR1 is MNHEY and CDR2 SMNVEV (reference sequence). This CDR3 is built from 15 residues. V was clipped by 9 bases and J by 4 bases, with 19 bases between them. CDR3 sequence (DNA): TGTGCCAGTACCCCCCAGCTTGGATGGAATCAGCCCCAGCATTTT. Residues: CASTPQLGWNQPQHF.

This clonotype was seen a handful of times. V and J are TRBV6-1 and TRBJ2-1, with D perhaps matching TRBD2 (6 bases). Germline V lookup: CDR1 MNHNS, CDR2 SASEGT. There are 17 residues in the CDR3. V was trimmed by 8 bases and J by 4 bases, leaving 24 bases between them. The CDR3 DNA reads as TGTGCCAGCTGCACTGAGTCCGGGGGATGGGGATACAATGAGCAGTTCTTC. It specifies CASCTESGGWGYNEQFF.

The chain recombines TRBV12-3 or TRBV12-4 with TRBJ2-1; a possible D gene is TRBD1 (6 bases). With 5 bases removed from V and 0 bases from J, the gap between germline ends came to 14 bases. The CDR3 length is 16 residues. In nucleotides, the CDR3 is TGTGCCAGCAGTCCCGCGACAGGTGGCTCCTACAATGAGCAGTTCTTC. The encoded protein is CASSPATGGSYNEQFF.

The rearrangement uses TRBV5-6 and TRBJ2-2; D remains unclear. The germline V gene encodes CDR1 SGHDT and CDR2 YYEEEE. The length of the CDR3 is 14 residues. The germline V and J ends were trimmed by 6 bases and 0 bases, with 9 bases remaining between them. The CDR3 DNA follows: TGTGCCAGCAAGTTACCGTCGAACACCGGGGAGCTGTTTTTT. Amino acids: CASKLPSNTGELFF.

This chain uses TRBV5-5 with TRBJ2-2; no definite D call. Germline CDR1 is SGHKS and CDR2 is YYEKEE (reference sequence). The V and J ends lost 0 bases and 5 bases respectively, with 8 bases between them. The CDR3 has 14 amino acids. CDR3 bases: TGTGCCAGCAGCTTGGTGGTTAATACCGGGGAGCTGTTTTTT. Protein product: CASSLVVNTGELFF.